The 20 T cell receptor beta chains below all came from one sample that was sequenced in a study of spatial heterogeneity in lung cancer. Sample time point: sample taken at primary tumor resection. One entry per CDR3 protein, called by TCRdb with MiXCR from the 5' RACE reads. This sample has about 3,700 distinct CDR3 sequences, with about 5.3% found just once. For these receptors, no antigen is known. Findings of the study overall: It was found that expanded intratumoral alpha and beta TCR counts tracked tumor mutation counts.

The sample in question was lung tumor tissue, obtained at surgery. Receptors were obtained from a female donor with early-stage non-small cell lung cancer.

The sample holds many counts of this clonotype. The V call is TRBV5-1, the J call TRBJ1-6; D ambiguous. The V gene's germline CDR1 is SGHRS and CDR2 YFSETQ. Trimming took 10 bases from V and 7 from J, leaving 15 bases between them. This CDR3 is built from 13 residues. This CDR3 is CASAGTENSPLHF. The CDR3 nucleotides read TGCGCCTCAGCTGGCACCGAGAATTCACCCCTCCACTTT.

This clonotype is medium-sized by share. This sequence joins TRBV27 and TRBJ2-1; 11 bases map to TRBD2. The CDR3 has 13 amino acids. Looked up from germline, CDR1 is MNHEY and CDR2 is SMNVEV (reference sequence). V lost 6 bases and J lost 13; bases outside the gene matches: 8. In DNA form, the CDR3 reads TGTGCCAGCAGGATCACTAGCGGGGGAGACCAGTTCTTC. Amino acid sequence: CASRITSGGDQFF.

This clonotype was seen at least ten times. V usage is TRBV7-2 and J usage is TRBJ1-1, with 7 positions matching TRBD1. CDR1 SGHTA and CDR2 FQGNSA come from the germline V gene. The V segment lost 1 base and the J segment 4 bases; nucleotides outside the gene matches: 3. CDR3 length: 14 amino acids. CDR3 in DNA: TGTGCCAGCAGCTTAGACAACAGGGGCACTGAAGCTTTCTTT. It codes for CASSLDNRGTEAFF.

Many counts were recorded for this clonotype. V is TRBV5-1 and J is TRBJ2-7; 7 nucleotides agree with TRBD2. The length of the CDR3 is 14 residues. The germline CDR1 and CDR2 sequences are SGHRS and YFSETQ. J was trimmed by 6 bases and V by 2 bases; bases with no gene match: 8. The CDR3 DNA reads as TGCGCCAGCAGCTTTGGGACGGGGGGTGGCGAGCAGTACTTC. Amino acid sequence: CASSFGTGGGEQYF.

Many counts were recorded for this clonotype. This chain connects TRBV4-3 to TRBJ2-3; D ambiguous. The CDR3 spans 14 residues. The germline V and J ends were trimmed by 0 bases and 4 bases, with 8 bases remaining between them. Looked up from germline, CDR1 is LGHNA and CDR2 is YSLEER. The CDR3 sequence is CASSQDDRADTQYF. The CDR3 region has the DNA TGCGCCAGCAGCCAAGATGATAGGGCAGATACGCAGTATTTT.

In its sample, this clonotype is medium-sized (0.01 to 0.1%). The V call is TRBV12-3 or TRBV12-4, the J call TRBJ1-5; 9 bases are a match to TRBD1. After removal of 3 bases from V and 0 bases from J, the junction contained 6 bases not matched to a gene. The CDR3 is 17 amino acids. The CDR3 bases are TGTGCCAGCAGTTTTACAGGGGGCCGATATAGCAATCAGCCCCAGCATTTT. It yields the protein CASSFTGGRYSNQPQHF.

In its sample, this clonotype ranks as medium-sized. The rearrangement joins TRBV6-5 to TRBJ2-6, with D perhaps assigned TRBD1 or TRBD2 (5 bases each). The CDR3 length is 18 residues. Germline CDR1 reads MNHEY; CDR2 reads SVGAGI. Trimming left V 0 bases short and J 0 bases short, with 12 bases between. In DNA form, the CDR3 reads TGTGCCAGCAGTTACTCGAGAGGGGTTTCCTCTGGGGCCAACGTCCTGACTTTC. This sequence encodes CASSYSRGVSSGANVLTF.

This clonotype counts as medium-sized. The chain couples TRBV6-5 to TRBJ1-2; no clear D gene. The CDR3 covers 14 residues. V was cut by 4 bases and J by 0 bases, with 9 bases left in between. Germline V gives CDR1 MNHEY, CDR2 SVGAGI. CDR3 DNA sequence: TGTGCCAGCAGTTTTGACCGCTCTAACTATGGCTACACCTTC. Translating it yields CASSFDRSNYGYTF.

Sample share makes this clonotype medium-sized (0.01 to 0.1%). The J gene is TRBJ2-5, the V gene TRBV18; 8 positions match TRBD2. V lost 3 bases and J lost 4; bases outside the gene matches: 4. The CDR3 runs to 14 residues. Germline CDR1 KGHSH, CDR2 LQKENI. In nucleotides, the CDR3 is TGTGCCAGCTCACCCCCAGCGGGGGTAGAGACCCAGTACTTC. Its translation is CASSPPAGVETQYF.

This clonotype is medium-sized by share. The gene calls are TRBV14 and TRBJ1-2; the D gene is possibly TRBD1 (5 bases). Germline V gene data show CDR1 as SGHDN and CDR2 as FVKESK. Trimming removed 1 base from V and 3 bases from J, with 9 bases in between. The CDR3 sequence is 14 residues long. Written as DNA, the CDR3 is TGTGCCAGCAGCCAAGGAGGGGATGACTATGGCTACACCTTC. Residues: CASSQGGDDYGYTF. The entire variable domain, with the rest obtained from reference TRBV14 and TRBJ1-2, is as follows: EAGVTQFPSHSVIEKGQTVTLRCDPISGHDNLYWYRRVMGKEIKFLLHFVKESKQDESGMPNNRFLAERTGGTYSTLKVQPAELEDSGVYFCASSQGGDDYGYTFGSGTRLTVV.

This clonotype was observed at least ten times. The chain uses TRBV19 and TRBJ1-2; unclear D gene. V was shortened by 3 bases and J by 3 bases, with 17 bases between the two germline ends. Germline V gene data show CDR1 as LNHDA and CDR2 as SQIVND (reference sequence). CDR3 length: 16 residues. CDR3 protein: CASSIPLRRGDYGYTF. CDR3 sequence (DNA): TGTGCCAGTAGTATTCCTCTCCGACGCGGGGACTATGGCTACACCTTC.

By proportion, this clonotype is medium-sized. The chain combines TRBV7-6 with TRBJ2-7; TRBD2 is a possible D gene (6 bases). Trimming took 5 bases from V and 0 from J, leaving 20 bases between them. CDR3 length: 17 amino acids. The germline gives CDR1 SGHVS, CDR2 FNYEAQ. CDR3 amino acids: CASSLRPEGRDSYEQYF. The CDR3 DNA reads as TGTGCCAGCAGCCTAAGGCCGGAGGGCAGGGACTCCTACGAGCAGTACTTC.

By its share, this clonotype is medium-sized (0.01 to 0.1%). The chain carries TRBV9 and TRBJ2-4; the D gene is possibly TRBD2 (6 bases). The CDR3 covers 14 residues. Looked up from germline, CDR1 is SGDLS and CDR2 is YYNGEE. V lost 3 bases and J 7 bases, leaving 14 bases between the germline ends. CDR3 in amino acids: CASSGGRAGNIQYF. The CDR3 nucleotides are TGTGCCAGCAGCGGAGGCCGGGCGGGGAACATTCAGTACTTC.

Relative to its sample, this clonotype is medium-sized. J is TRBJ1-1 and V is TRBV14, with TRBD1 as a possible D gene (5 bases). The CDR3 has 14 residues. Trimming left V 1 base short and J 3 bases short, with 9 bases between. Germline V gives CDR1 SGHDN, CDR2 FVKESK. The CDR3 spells CASSQGQTYTEAFF. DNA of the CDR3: TGTGCCAGCAGCCAAGGACAGACCTACACTGAAGCTTTCTTT.

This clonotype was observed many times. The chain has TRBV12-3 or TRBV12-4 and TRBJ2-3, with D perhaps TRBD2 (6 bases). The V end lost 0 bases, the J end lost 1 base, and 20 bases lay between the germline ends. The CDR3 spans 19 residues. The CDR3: CASSLARGLRVSRTDTQYF. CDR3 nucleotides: TGTGCCAGCAGTTTAGCGCGGGGCCTCAGGGTCTCTCGCACAGATACGCAGTATTTT.

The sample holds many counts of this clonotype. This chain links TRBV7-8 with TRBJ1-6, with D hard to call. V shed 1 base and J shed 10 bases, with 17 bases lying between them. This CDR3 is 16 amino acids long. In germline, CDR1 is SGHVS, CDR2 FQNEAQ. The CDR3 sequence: CASSLGQGSLGSPLHF. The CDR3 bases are TGTGCCAGCAGCTTAGGACAAGGGTCCTTAGGGTCACCCCTCCACTTT.

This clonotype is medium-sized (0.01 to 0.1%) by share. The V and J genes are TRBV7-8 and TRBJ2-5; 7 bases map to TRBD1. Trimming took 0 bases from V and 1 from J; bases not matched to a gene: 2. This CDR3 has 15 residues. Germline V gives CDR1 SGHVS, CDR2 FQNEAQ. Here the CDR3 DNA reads TGTGCCAGCAGCTTAGCCGGGACAGTCCAAGAGACCCAGTACTTC. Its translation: CASSLAGTVQETQYF.

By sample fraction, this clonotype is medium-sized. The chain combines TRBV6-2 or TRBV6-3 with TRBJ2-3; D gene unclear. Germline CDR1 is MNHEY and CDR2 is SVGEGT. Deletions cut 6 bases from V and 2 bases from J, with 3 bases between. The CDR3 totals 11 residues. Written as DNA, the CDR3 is TGTGCCAGCAGCCTCACAGATACGCAGTATTTT. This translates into CASSLTDTQYF.

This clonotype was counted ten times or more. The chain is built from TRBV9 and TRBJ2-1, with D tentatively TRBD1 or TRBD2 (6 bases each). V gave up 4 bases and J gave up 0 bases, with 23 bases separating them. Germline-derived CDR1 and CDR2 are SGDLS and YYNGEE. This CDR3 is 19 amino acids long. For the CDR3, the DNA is TGTGCCAGCAGCCCGAGGGGGGCAGGGGATCTAAGCTCCTACAATGAGCAGTTCTTC. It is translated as CASSPRGAGDLSSYNEQFF.

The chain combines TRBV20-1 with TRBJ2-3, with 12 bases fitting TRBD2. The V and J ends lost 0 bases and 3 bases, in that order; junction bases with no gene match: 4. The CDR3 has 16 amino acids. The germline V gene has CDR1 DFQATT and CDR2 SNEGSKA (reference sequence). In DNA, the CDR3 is TGCAGTGCTAGAGATGTCCTAGCGGGAGGGACAGATACGCAGTATTTT. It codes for CSARDVLAGGTDTQYF.